This TCR beta chain was recovered during a study of Ad26.COV2.S vaccination and SARS-CoV-2 variants. Findings of the study overall: Reports say spike-specific CD8+ and CD4+ T cell responses covered substantial breadth after vaccination.

The germline V gene encodes CDR1 KGHDR and CDR2 SFDVKD. The CDR3 contains 16 residues. V was pared by 6 bases and J by 3 bases, with 6 bases of the junction left unmatched. Concerning this clone itself: What it binds is unknown.

Produced via immunoSEQ multiplex PCR; TCRdb's table is partial and in-frame only. The sample has roughly 500,000 clones, around nine tenths seen once. Described treatment: roughly 20 received Ad26.COV2.S at low or high dose, single or two shots; about 5 received placebo; per-sample allocation not given. Sampling occurred on day 63 after the first vaccine or placebo injection. The chain combines TRBV24-1 with TRBJ1-5; 11 positions match TRBD1. Sequencing used peripheral blood, obtained in a trial of Ad26.COV2.S vaccine versus placebo. This clonotype was sampled from a person aged 18-60 years who received the Ad26.COV2.S COVID-19 vaccine or a placebo. This chain's CDR3 is CATSPRDRGDNQPQHF. The CDR3 nucleotides read TGTGCCACCAGTCCTAGGGACAGGGGGGACAATCAGCCCCAGCATTTT.